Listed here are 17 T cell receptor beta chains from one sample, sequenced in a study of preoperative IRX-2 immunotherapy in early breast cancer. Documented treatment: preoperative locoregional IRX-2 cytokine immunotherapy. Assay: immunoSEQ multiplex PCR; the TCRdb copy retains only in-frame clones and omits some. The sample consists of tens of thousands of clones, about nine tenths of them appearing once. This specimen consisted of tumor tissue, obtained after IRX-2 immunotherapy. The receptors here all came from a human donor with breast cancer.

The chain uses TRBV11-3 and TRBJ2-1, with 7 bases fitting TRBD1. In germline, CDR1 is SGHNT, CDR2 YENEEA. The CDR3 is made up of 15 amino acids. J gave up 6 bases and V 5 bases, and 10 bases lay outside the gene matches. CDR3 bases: TGTGCCAGCAGCCTGGGCAGGGGGATAATCAATGAGCAGTTCTTC. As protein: CASSLGRGIINEQFF.

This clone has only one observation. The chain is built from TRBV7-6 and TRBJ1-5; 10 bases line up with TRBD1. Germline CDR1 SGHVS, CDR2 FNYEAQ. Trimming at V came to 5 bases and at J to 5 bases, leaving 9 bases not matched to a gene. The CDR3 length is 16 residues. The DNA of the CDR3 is TGTGCCAGCAGCCTTCAGGGGACAGGGGTCGATCAGCCCCAGCATTTT. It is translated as CASSLQGTGVDQPQHF.

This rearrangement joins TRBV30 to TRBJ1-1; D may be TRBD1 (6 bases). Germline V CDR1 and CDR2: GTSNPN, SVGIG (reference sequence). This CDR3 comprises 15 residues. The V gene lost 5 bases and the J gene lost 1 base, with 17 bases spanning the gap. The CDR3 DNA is TGTGCCTGGGCGAGCGGGGCAGGGGCGAACACTGAAGCTTTCTTT. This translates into CAWASGAGANTEAFF.

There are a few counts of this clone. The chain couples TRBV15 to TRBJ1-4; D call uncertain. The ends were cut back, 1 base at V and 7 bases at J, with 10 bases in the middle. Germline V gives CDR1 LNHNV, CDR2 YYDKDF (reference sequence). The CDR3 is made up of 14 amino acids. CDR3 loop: CATSRGGTGEKLFF. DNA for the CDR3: TGTGCCACCAGCAGAGGAGGAACCGGTGAAAAACTGTTTTTT.

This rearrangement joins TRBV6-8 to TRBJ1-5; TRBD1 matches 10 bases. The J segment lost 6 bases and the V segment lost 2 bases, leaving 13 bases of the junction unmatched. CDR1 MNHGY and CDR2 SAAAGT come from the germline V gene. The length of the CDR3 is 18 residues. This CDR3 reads CASSYLTGQGSYFQPQHF. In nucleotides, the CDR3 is TGTGCCAGCAGTTACCTAACGGGACAGGGGAGTTATTTTCAGCCCCAGCATTTT.

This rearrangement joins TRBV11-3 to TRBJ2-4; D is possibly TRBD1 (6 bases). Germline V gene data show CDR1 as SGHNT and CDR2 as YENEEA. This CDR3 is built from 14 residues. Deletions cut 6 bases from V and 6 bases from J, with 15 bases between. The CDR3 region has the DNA TGTGCCAGCAGTTTCGACAGGTTGGGAAACATTCAGTACTTC. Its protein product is CASSFDRLGNIQYF. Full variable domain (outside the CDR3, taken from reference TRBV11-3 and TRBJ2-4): EAGVVQSPRYKIIEKKQPVAFWCNPISGHNTLYWYLQNLGQGPELLIRYENEEAVDDSQLPKDRFSAERLKGVDSTLKIQPAELGDSAVYLCASSFDRLGNIQYFGAGTRLSVL.

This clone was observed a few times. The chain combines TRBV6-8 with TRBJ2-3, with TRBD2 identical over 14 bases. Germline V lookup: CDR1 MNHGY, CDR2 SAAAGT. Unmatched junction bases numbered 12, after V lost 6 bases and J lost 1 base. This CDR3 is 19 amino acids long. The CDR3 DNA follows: TGTGCCAGCAGACCGACTAGCGGGGGGGCCGGTCTCGGCACAGATACGCAGTATTTT. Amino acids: CASRPTSGGAGLGTDTQYF.

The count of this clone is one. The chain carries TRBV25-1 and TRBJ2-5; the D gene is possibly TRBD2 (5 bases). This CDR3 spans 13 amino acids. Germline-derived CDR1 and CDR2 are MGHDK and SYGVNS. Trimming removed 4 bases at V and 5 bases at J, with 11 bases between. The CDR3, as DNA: TGTGCCAGCAGTGTGGCCGGGGTGGAGACCCAGTACTTC. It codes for CASSVAGVETQYF.

This chain's CDR3 is CAWSVLGQISGNTIYF. The CDR3 region has the DNA TGTGCCTGGAGTGTACTTGGACAAATCTCTGGAAACACCATATATTTT. V gene TRBV30 combines with J gene TRBJ1-3; TRBD1 might be the D (5 bases). The CDR3 spans 16 residues. V shed 0 bases and J shed 0 bases, with 12 bases lying between them. Germline-derived CDR1 and CDR2 are GTSNPN and SVGIG (reference sequence). Supplemented by reference TRBV30 and TRBJ1-3, the full variable domain reads SQTIHQWPATLVQPVGSPLSLECTVEGTSNPNLYWYRQAAGRGLQLLFYSVGIGQISSEVPQNLSASRPQDRQFILSSKKLLLSDSGFYLCAWSVLGQISGNTIYFGEGSWLTVV.

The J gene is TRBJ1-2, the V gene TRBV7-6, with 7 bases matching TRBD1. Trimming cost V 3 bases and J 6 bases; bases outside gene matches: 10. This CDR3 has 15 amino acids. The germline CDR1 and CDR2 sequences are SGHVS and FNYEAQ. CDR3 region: CASSLRQGDWNGYTF. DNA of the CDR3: TGTGCCAGCAGCTTGAGACAGGGTGATTGGAATGGCTACACCTTC.

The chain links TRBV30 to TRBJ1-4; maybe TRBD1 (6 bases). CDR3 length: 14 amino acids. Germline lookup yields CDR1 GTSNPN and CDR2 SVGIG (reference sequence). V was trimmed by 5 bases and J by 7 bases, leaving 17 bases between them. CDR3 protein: CAWGPGTITEKLFF. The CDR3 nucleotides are TGTGCCTGGGGCCCCGGGACAATTACTGAAAAACTGTTTTTT.

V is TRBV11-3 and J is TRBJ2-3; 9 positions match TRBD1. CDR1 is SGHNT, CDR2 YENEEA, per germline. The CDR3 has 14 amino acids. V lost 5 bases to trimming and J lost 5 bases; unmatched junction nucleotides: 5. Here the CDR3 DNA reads TGTGCCAGCAGCAAGGGACAGGGAGGAGATACGCAGTATTTT. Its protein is CASSKGQGGDTQYF.

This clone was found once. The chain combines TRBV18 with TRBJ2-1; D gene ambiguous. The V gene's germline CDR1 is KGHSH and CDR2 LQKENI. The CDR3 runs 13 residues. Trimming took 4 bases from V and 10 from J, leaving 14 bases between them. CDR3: CASSHPDSGEQFF. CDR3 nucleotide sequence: TGTGCCAGCTCACATCCGGATTCGGGCGAGCAGTTCTTC. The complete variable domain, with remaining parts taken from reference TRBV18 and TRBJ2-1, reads NAGVMQNPRHLVRRRGQEARLRCSPMKGHSHVYWYRQLPEEGLKFMVYLQKENIIDESGMPKERFSAEFPKEGPSILRIQQVVRGDSAAYFCASSHPDSGEQFFGPGTRLTVL.

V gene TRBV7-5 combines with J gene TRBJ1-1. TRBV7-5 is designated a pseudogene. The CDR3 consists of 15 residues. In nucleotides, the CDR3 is TGTGCCAGCAGGACGGAAGGTTTAATGAACACTGAAGCTTTCTTT. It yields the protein CASRTEGLMNTEAFF.

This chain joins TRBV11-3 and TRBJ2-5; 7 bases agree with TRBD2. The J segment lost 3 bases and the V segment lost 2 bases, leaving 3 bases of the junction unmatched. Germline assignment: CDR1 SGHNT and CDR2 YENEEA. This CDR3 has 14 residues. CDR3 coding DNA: TGTGCCAGCAGCTTAAAAGGGACTAAAGAGACCCAGTACTTC. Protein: CASSLKGTKETQYF.

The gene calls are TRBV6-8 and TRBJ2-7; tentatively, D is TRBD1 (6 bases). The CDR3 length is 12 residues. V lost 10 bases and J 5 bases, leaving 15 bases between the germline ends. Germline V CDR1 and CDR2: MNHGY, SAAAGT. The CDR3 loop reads CATSRGSDEQYF. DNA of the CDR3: TGTGCCACCTCAAGGGGGAGCGACGAGCAGTACTTC.

The DNA for the CDR3 is TGTGCCAGCAGCTTACGTAGCGGGGGGAACACCGGGGAGCTGTTTTTT. Translating gives CASSLRSGGNTGELFF. The V gene is TRBV4-2, the J gene TRBJ2-2; 9 bases line up with TRBD2. CDR3 length: 16 amino acids. With 5 bases clipped from V and 1 base from J, the junction kept 5 bases outside the gene matches. Germline V CDR1 and CDR2: LGHNA, YNFKEQ.